This TCR beta chain was found in a study of lymphopenia after photon versus proton radiotherapy. Of note for this clone: The antigen is unknown.

Data came from immunoSEQ multiplex PCR; TCRdb stores just in-frame clones and leaves some out. The repertoire holds tens of thousands of clones, with about 89% as singletons. Broader study findings: After lymphocyte nadir, photon-treated repertoires showed oligoclonal expansion, especially CD8+ Temra. Post-nadir TCR diversity decline inversely tracked overall survival among those who died.

Germline CDR1 MNHEY, CDR2 SVGAGI. This CDR3 spans 14 amino acids. Trimming stripped 5 bases from V and 4 bases from J, with 14 bases between. The TCR was taken from a man older than 75 with esophageal cancer. This rearrangement joins TRBV6-5 to TRBJ1-2, with D perhaps TRBD1 (5 bases). Sample: peripheral blood, taken from a patient treated with proton-based radiotherapy. The CDR3 region is CASSPQDSGYGYTF. CDR3 in DNA: TGTGCCAGCAGTCCACAGGATTCTGGCTATGGCTACACCTTC.